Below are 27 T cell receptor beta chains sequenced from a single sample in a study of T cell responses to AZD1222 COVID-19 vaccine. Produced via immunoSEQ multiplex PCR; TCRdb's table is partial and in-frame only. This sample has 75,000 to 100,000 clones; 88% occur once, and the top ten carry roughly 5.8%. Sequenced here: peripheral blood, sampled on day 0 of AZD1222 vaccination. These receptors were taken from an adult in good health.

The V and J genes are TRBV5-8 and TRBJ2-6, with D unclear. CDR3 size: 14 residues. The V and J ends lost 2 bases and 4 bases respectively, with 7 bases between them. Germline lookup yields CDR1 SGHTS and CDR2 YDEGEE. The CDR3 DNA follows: TGTGCCAGCAGCTTCACAGCCGGGGCCAACGTCCTGACTTTC. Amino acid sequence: CASSFTAGANVLTF.

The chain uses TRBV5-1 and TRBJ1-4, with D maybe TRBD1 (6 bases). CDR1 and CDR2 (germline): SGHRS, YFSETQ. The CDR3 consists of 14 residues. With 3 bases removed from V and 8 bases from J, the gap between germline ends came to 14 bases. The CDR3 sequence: CASSYAWTAEKLFF. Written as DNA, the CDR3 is TGCGCCAGCAGCTACGCTTGGACAGCAGAAAAACTGTTTTTT.

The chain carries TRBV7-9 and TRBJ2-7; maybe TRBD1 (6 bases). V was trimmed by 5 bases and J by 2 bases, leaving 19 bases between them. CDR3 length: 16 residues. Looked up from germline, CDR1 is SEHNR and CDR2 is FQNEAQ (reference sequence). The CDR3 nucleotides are TGTGCCAGCAGCCTAGGACAGTTCTCCTCCACCTACGAGCAGTACTTC. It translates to CASSLGQFSSTYEQYF.

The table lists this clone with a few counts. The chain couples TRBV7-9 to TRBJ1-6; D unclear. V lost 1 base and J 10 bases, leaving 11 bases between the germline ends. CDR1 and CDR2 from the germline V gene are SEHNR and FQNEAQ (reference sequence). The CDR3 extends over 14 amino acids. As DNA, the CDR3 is TGTGCCAGCAGCTTAGACACAAGGAGATCACCCCTCCACTTT. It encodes CASSLDTRRSPLHF.

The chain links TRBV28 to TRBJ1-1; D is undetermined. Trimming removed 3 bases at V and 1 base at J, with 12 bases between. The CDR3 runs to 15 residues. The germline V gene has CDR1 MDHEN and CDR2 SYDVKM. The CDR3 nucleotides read TGTGCCAGCAGTTTCTCCGTGGGATGGAACACTGAAGCTTTCTTT. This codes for CASSFSVGWNTEAFF.

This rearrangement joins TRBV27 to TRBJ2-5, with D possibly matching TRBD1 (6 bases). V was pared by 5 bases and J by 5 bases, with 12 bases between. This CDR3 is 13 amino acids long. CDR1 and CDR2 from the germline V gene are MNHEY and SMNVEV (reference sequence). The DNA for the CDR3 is TGTGCCAGCAGTCTCAGGGGTTGGGAGACCCAGTACTTC. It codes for CASSLRGWETQYF.

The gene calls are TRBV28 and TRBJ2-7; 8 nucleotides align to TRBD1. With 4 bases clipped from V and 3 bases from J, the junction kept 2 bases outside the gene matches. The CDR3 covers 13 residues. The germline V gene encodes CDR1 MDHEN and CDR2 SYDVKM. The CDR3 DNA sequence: TGTGCCAGCAGTTGGGGACAGGACTACGAGCAGTACTTC. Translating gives CASSWGQDYEQYF.

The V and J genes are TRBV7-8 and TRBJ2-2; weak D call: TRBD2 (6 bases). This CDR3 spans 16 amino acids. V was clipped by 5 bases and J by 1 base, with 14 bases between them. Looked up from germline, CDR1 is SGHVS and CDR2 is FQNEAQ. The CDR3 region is CASSQDFGGNTGELFF. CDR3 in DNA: TGTGCCAGCAGCCAAGATTTCGGGGGGAACACCGGGGAGCTGTTTTTT.

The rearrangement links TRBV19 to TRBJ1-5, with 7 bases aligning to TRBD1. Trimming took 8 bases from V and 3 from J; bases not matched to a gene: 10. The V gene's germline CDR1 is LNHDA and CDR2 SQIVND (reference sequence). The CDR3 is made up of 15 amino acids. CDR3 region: CASGLDRVNNQPQHF. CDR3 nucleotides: TGTGCCAGTGGGCTCGACAGGGTCAACAATCAGCCCCAGCATTTT.

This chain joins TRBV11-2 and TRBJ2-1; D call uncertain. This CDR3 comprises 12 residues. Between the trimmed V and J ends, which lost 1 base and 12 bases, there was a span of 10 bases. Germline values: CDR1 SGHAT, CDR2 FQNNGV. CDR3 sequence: CASSLGTFLQFF. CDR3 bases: TGTGCCAGCAGCTTAGGCACTTTCTTGCAGTTCTTC.

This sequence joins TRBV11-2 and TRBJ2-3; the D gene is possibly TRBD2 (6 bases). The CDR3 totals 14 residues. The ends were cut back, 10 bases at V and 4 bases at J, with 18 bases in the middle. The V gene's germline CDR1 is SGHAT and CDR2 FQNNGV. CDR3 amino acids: CATTFGGSADTQYF. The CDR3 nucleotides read TGTGCCACCACCTTCGGAGGGAGCGCAGATACGCAGTATTTT.

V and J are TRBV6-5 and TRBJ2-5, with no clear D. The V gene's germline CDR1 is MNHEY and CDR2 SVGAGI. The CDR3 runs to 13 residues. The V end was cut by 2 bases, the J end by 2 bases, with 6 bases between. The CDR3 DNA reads TGTGCCAGCAGTTACCAGATACAAGAGACCCAGTACTTC. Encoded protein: CASSYQIQETQYF.

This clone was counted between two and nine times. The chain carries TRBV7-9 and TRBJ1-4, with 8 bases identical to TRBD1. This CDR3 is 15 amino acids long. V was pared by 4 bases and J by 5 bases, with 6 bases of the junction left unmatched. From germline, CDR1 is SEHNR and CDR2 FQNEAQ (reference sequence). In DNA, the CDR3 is TGTGCCAGCAGCTCGGGACAGGCCTTCAATGAAAAACTGTTTTTT. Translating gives CASSSGQAFNEKLFF.

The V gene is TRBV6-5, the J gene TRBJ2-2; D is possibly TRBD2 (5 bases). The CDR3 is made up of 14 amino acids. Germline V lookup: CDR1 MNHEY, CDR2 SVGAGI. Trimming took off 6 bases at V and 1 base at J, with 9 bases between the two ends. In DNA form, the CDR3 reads TGTGCCAGCAGGGACTGGAGGAACACCGGGGAGCTGTTTTTT. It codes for CASRDWRNTGELFF.

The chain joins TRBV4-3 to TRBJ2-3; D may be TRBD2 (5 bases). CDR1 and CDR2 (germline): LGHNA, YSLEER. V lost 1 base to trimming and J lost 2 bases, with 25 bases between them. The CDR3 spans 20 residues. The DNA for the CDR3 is TGCGCCAGCAGCCAAGGGCCCTCTGTGTCCGAGGGAAGAAACACAGATACGCAGTATTTT. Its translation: CASSQGPSVSEGRNTDTQYF.

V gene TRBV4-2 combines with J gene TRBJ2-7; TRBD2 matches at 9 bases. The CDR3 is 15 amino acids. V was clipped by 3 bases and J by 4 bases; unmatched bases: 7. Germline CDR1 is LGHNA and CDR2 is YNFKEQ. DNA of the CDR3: TGTGCCAGCAGCCATCGGACTAGCGCTTCTTACGAGCAGTACTTC. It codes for CASSHRTSASYEQYF.

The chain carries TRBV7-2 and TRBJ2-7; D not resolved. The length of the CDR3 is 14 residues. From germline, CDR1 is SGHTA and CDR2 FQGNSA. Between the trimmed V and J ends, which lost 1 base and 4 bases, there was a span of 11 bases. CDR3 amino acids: CASSLEQYGYEQYF. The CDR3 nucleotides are TGTGCCAGCAGCTTAGAACAGTATGGTTACGAGCAGTACTTC.

CDR3 protein: CARSAAGTDSSGANVLTF. DNA for the CDR3: TGTGCCAGAAGCGCCGCCGGGACGGATAGCTCTGGGGCCAACGTCCTGACTTTC. The gene calls are TRBV5-3 and TRBJ2-6; perhaps D is TRBD1 or TRBD2 (5 bases each). TRBV5-3 is identified as an open reading frame with a role that is uncertain. V was trimmed by 4 bases and J by 0 bases, leaving 17 bases between them. This CDR3 is 18 amino acids long.

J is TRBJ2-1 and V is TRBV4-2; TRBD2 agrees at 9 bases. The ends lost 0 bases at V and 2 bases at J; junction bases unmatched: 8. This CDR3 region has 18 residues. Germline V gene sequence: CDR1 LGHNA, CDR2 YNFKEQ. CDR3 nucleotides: TGTGCCAGCAGCCAAGATTCAACTAGCGGGTACCCCTACAATGAGCAGTTCTTC. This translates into CASSQDSTSGYPYNEQFF.

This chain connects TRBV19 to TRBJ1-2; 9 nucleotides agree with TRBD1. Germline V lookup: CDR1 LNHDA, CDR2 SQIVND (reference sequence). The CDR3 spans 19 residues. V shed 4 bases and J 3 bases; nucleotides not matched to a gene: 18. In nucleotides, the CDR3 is TGTGCCAGTAGTACCACGGCAGCATTAGGACAGGGGAATTACTATGGCTACACCTTC. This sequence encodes CASSTTAALGQGNYYGYTF.

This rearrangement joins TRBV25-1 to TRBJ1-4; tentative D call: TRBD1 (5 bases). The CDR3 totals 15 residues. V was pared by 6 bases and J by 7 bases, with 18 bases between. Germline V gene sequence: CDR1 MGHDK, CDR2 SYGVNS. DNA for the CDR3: TGTGCCAGCAGAGCCGCAGGGTCAACGGGTGAAAAACTGTTTTTT. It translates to CASRAAGSTGEKLFF. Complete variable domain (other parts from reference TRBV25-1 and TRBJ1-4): EADIYQTPRYLVIGTGKKITLECSQTMGHDKMYWYQQDPGMELHLIHYSYGVNSTEKGDLSSESTVSRIRTEHFPLTLESARPSHTSQYLCASRAAGSTGEKLFFGSGTQLSVL.

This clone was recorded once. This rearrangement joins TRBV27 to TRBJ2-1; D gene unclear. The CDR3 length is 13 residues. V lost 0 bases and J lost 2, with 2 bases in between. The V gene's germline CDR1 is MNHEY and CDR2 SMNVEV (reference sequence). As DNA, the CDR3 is TGTGCCAGCAGTTTATCCACCTACAATGAGCAGTTCTTC. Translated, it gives CASSLSTYNEQFF.

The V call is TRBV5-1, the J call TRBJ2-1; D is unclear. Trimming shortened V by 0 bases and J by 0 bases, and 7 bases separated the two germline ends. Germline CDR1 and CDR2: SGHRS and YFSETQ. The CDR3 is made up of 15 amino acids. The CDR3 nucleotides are TGCGCCAGCAGCTTGGATCGAGGCTCCTACAATGAGCAGTTCTTC. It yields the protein CASSLDRGSYNEQFF.

The CDR3 region has the DNA TGTGCCAGCAGCTTGGGTCAGAACATATATGAAGCTTTCTTT. Translation: CASSLGQNIYEAFF. The rearrangement uses TRBV5-4 and TRBJ1-1; D gene uncertain. Germline-derived CDR1 and CDR2 are SGHNT and YYREEE (reference sequence). The CDR3 has 14 amino acids. Trimming cost V 0 bases and J 7 bases, with 13 bases left between them.

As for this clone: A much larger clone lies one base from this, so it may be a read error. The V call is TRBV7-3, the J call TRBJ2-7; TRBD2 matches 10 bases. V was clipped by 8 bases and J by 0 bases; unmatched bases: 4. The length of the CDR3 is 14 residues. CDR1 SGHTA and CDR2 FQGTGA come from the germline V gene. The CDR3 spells CASSPSGSSYEQYF. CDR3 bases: TGTGCCAGCTCCCCTAGCGGGAGCTCCTACGAGCAGTACTTC.

CDR3 nucleotide sequence: TGCGCCAGCAGCTTGGCCGGGATCGGATATTCACCCCTCCACTTT. It is translated as CASSLAGIGYSPLHF. The rearrangement joins TRBV5-1 to TRBJ1-6; D gene unclear. V gave up 0 bases and J gave up 8 bases, with 12 bases separating them. There are 15 residues in the CDR3. Germline loops: CDR1 SGHRS, CDR2 YFSETQ. Looking up the rest from reference TRBV5-1 and TRBJ1-6 gives the full variable domain: KAGVTQTPRYLIKTRGQQVTLSCSPISGHRSVSWYQQTPGQGLQFLFEYFSETQRNKGNFPGRFSGRQFSNSRSEMNVSTLELGDSALYLCASSLAGIGYSPLHFGNGTRLTVT.

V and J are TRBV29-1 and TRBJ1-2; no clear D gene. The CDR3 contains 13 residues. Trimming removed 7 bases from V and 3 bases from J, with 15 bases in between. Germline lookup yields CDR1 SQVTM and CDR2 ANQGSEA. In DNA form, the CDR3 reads TGCAGCGCCAGCCCCCGGGAATACTATGGCTACACCTTC. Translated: CSASPREYYGYTF.